Presented here are 10 T cell receptor beta chains from one specimen sequenced in a study of human T cells and chemical hapten exposure. TCRdb processed the RACE reads anew with MiXCR; each CDR3 protein has one entry. The table has about 260,000 distinct CDR3 sequences, 7.5% to 10% seen once. As for time point: pre-sensitization, week 0. Documented treatment: therapeutic diphenylcyclopropenone sensitization with weekly scalp DPC. This sample comprised whole blood, obtained in connection with sensitization to the hapten diphenylcyclopropenone (DPC). The receptors here all came from a woman between 40 and 50 years old with alopecia areata. Some clones in this sample may be carry-over from other donors' samples.

The CDR3 nucleotides read TGCAGCGTTGGGGGAAAGACAGGGGTATCCTACGAGCAGTACTTC. It specifies CSVGGKTGVSYEQYF. The rearrangement uses TRBV29-1 and TRBJ2-7; 8 nucleotides align to TRBD1. Germline lookup yields CDR1 SQVTM and CDR2 ANQGSEA. The CDR3 sequence is 15 residues long. Germline trimming cut 4 bases from V and 1 base from J; bases unmatched to any gene: 9.

This clonotype was counted only a few times. The gene calls are TRBV28 and TRBJ2-1; D gene uncertain. V dropped 0 bases and J dropped 0 bases, with 6 bases sitting between them. Germline lookup yields CDR1 MDHEN and CDR2 SYDVKM. This CDR3 has 15 amino acids. The CDR3 reads CASSLWAGSYNEQFF. The CDR3 DNA is TGTGCCAGCAGTTTATGGGCCGGCTCCTACAATGAGCAGTTCTTC.

Only a few counts were recorded for this clonotype. This chain connects TRBV10-3 to TRBJ2-5, with 9 positions matching TRBD2. Unmatched junction bases numbered 11, after V lost 8 bases and J lost 4 bases. The CDR3 is 15 residues long. Germline V gives CDR1 ENHRY, CDR2 SYGVKD. In DNA form, the CDR3 reads TGTGCCATCCGAGCGGTAGCGGGAGCGGGAGAGACCCAGTACTTC. It translates to CAIRAVAGAGETQYF.

This clonotype has ten or more counts. The genes are TRBV10-3 and TRBJ2-3, with a weak D call TRBD2 (5 bases). Germline V lookup: CDR1 ENHRY, CDR2 SYGVKD. This CDR3 has 14 amino acids. V lost 9 bases and J 2 bases, leaving 15 bases between the germline ends. CDR3 nucleotides: TGTGCCATTTCTAGGACGGGATTCACAGATACGCAGTATTTT. Translated: CAISRTGFTDTQYF.

With respect to this clonotype: One base away lies a much larger clone, so this may be a sequencing read error. This chain joins TRBV4-3 and TRBJ1-2; D possibly corresponds to TRBD1 (6 bases). The length of the CDR3 is 15 residues. V was shortened by 4 bases and J by 7 bases, with 19 bases between the two germline ends. Per germline, CDR1 LGHNA and CDR2 YSLEER. The CDR3 loop reads CASSPTDSRRGGYTF. The DNA for the CDR3 is TGCGCCAGCAGCCCCACGGACAGCCGTAGGGGTGGCTACACCTTC.

The chain uses TRBV7-9 and TRBJ2-3; D gene unclear. V was cut by 4 bases and J by 5 bases, with 16 bases left in between. Per the germline V gene, CDR1 is SEHNR and CDR2 is FQNEAQ (reference sequence). This CDR3 comprises 15 residues. The CDR3 spells CASSSPQEAVDTQYF. DNA for the CDR3: TGTGCCAGCAGCTCACCCCAAGAGGCTGTAGATACGCAGTATTTT.

This rearrangement joins TRBV4-3 to TRBJ2-4; 9 bases line up with TRBD1. CDR1 is LGHNA, CDR2 YSLEER, per germline. The CDR3 is 20 amino acids. V was pared by 4 bases and J by 0 bases, with 16 bases of the junction left unmatched. CDR3 sequence: CASSRSGQPYRGLAKNIQYF. Written as DNA, the CDR3 is TGCGCCAGCAGCCGGTCGGGACAGCCTTACAGGGGGCTAGCCAAAAACATTCAGTACTTC.

In its sample, this clonotype was seen a few times. One junction end does not reproduce the germline sequence, and a read error may be involved. V is TRBV7-7 and J is TRBJ2-2; maybe TRBD2 (5 bases). CDR3 length equals 13 residues. In germline, CDR1 is SSHAT, CDR2 FNYEAQ (reference sequence). CDR3 bases: TGTGCTAGCAGCCCCACCGGGGTAGGGGAGCTGTTTTTT. Its translation is CASSPTGVGELFF.

This clonotype came up many times. V and J are TRBV29-1 and TRBJ1-2, with a tentative D call TRBD1 (6 bases). V was trimmed by 6 bases and J by 2 bases, leaving 10 bases between them. The CDR3 covers 12 residues. Per germline, CDR1 SQVTM and CDR2 ANQGSEA. The CDR3 is CSVADRNYGYTF. In DNA form, the CDR3 reads TGCAGCGTAGCCGACAGGAACTATGGCTACACCTTC.

This chain links TRBV18 with TRBJ1-2, with 9 bases lining up with TRBD1. Germline CDR1 is KGHSH and CDR2 is LQKENI. V was clipped by 3 bases and J by 2 bases; unmatched bases: 13. CDR3 length: 18 amino acids. The CDR3 protein is CASSPVPGQGPWNYGYTF. The CDR3 DNA reads TGTGCCAGCTCACCTGTCCCGGGACAGGGCCCCTGGAACTATGGCTACACCTTC.